The 13 T cell receptor beta chains given below trace back to one sample, sequenced in a study of shared clonotypes between healthy human individuals. Method: immunoSEQ multiplex PCR; TCRdb's copy keeps in-frame clones and lacks some. The sample shows a few million clones, around 94% of them seen only once. The sample comprised naive CD4+ T cells sorted from blood. As to subset: CD45RA+ positively selected. The receptor set was obtained from a man aged 18-30 years in good health.

The chain is built from TRBV2 and TRBJ2-1, with 8 bases aligning to TRBD1. CDR1 is SNHLY and CDR2 is FYNNEI in the germline V gene. V lost 6 bases to trimming and J lost 4 bases; unmatched junction nucleotides: 5. This CDR3 region has 14 residues. The CDR3 sequence: CASRATGAYNEQFF. CDR3 coding DNA: TGTGCCAGCAGAGCGACAGGGGCTTACAATGAGCAGTTCTTC.

The genes are TRBV6-6 and TRBJ1-2; D gene uncertain. V lost 2 bases and J lost 2, with 9 bases in between. Germline V gene sequence: CDR1 MNHNY, CDR2 SVGAGI (reference sequence). The CDR3 runs to 14 residues. The CDR3 loop is CASSYGQANYGYTF. The DNA for the CDR3 is TGTGCCAGCAGTTACGGCCAGGCAAACTATGGCTACACCTTC.

The chain links TRBV5-1 to TRBJ2-7, with D possibly TRBD1 on 5 matching bases. The CDR3 runs 16 residues. The ends were cut back, 6 bases at V and 0 bases at J, with 19 bases in the middle. The V gene's germline CDR1 is SGHRS and CDR2 YFSETQ. CDR3 in amino acids: CASTPRTSDFSYEQYF. CDR3 bases: TGCGCCAGCACTCCTAGGACATCGGATTTCTCCTACGAGCAGTACTTC.

The J gene is TRBJ2-3, the V gene TRBV5-4, with TRBD2 identical over 10 bases. The CDR3 has 17 residues. Germline CDR1 SGHNT, CDR2 YYREEE (reference sequence). V lost 0 bases and J lost 1; bases outside the gene matches: 5. The CDR3 nucleotides are TGTGCCAGCAGCTTGGCAATAGCGGGGGGCCGCACAGATACGCAGTATTTT. Amino acids: CASSLAIAGGRTDTQYF.

CDR3 loop: CASSRDQPYNEQFF. The CDR3 DNA follows: TGTGCCAGCAGTAGGGACCAGCCCTACAATGAGCAGTTCTTC. The chain uses TRBV2 and TRBJ2-1; D possibly uses TRBD1 or TRBD2 (5 bases each). V was trimmed by 5 bases and J by 2 bases, leaving 10 bases between them. This CDR3 contains 14 residues. CDR1 and CDR2 from the germline V gene are SNHLY and FYNNEI.

The V and J genes are TRBV9 and TRBJ2-1; no clear D. This CDR3 is 14 amino acids long. The V and J ends lost 4 bases and 6 bases respectively, with 14 bases between them. Germline V gene sequence: CDR1 SGDLS, CDR2 YYNGEE. The CDR3 loop is CASSFGQTPNEQFF. For the CDR3, the DNA is TGTGCCAGCAGCTTCGGCCAAACCCCCAATGAGCAGTTCTTC.

J is TRBJ2-3 and V is TRBV15; D is perhaps TRBD2 (5 bases). The CDR3 runs to 12 residues. Per the germline V gene, CDR1 is LNHNV and CDR2 is YYDKDF (reference sequence). V lost 4 bases and J lost 7, with 9 bases in between. The CDR3 nucleotides are TGTGCCACCAGCACTTTCGGGAATACGCAGTATTTT. This translates into CATSTFGNTQYF.

The V call is TRBV2, the J call TRBJ2-1, with D perhaps TRBD2 (5 bases). There are 16 residues in the CDR3. V was clipped by 7 bases and J by 9 bases, with 25 bases between them. CDR1 is SNHLY, CDR2 FYNNEI, per germline. CDR3 DNA sequence: TGTGCCAGCATTTTCGACCCCCTAGCAACGGCAGGTGAGCAGTTCTTC. It codes for CASIFDPLATAGEQFF.

The chain is built from TRBV15 and TRBJ1-4, with D perhaps matching TRBD1 (5 bases). The CDR3 has 15 amino acids. With 1 base removed from V and 8 bases from J, the gap between germline ends came to 14 bases. The germline CDR1 and CDR2 sequences are LNHNV and YYDKDF (reference sequence). CDR3 residues: CATSRVAGLKEKLFF. CDR3 DNA sequence: TGTGCCACCAGCAGAGTGGCGGGGCTCAAGGAAAAACTGTTTTTT.

The chain uses TRBV5-5 and TRBJ2-7, with D maybe TRBD1 (5 bases). CDR3 length equals 16 residues. The V end lost 4 bases, the J end lost 2 bases, and 19 bases lay between the germline ends. Germline CDR1 and CDR2: SGHKS and YYEKEE (reference sequence). CDR3 amino acids: CASSGAAEGLPYEQYF. As DNA, the CDR3 is TGTGCCAGCAGCGGGGCAGCCGAAGGGCTTCCCTACGAGCAGTACTTC.

The chain couples TRBV6-6 to TRBJ2-7; 8 bases fit TRBD2. The V gene end was trimmed by 7 bases and the J gene end by 3 bases; junction bases not matched to a gene: 8. This CDR3 has 14 residues. Germline V CDR1 and CDR2: MNHNY, SVGAGI (reference sequence). Written as DNA, the CDR3 is TGTGCCAGCACCTCATTAAGCGGGAGCTACGAGCAGTACTTC. Residues: CASTSLSGSYEQYF.

V usage is TRBV20-1 and J usage is TRBJ2-7, with D tentatively TRBD2 (5 bases). V was pared by 0 bases and J by 6 bases, with 6 bases between. CDR3 length: 11 residues. Germline V gene lookup returns CDR1 DFQATT and CDR2 SNEGSKA (reference sequence). This CDR3 reads CSARDGVEQYF. The DNA for the CDR3 is TGCAGTGCTAGAGACGGGGTCGAGCAGTACTTC.

The chain combines TRBV5-4 with TRBJ1-1; TRBD1 aligns across 9 bases. The length of the CDR3 is 14 residues. The junction had 4 bases not matched to a gene; V was cut back by 3 bases and J by 4 bases. The germline CDR1 and CDR2 sequences are SGHNT and YYREEE (reference sequence). CDR3 amino acids: CASSSGQGTTEAFF. The CDR3 region has the DNA TGTGCCAGCAGCTCTGGACAGGGGACCACTGAAGCTTTCTTT.